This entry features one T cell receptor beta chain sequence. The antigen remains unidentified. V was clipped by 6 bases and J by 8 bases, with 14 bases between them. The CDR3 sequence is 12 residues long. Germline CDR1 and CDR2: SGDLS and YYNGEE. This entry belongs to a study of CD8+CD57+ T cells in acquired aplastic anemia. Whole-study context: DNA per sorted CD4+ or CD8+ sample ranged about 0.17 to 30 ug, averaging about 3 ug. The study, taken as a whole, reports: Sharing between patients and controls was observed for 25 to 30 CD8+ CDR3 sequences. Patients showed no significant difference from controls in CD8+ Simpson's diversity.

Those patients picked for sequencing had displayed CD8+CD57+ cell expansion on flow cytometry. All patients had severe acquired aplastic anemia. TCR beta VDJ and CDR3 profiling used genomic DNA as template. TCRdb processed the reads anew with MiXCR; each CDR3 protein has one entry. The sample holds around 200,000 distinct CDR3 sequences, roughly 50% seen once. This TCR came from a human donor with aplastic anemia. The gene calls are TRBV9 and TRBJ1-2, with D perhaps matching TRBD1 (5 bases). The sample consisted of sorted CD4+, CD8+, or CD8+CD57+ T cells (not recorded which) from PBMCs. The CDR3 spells CASTVMGGGYTF. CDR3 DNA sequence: TGTGCCAGCACGGTGATGGGGGGAGGCTACACCTTC.